This TCR beta chain comes out of a study of shared clonotypes between healthy human individuals. Some clones are missing from TCRdb's copy, which holds only in-frame ones; the method was immunoSEQ multiplex PCR. This table has about 1.9 million clones, around 93% appearing once. The CDR3 contains 14 residues. Trimming took off 5 bases at V and 2 bases at J, with 10 bases between the two ends. Looked up from germline, CDR1 is MDHEN and CDR2 is SYDVKM. Whole-study findings and limits: Shared across several donors were roughly 4.7% of the naive CD4 clonotypes.

On this clone itself: As yet, its antigen is unknown.

In the naive CD8 group, cells lacked CD45RO and were positively selected for CCR7, so terminally differentiated effector memory CD45RA+ cells were left out. The J gene is TRBJ1-5, the V gene TRBV28; the D gene is possibly TRBD1 (5 bases). Sequenced: naive CD8+ T cells from PBMCs. This receptor was identified in a man aged 18 to 29 in good health. Some clones in this sample may be carry-over from other donors' samples. CDR3 nucleotide sequence: TGTGCCAGCAGTGCGGGACTGGGCAATCAGCCCCAGCATTTT. Amino acids: CASSAGLGNQPQHF.